Each of the 2 T cell receptor beta chains below was sequenced from the same sample in a study of T cell responses to AZD1222 COVID-19 vaccine. Libraries were prepared by immunoSEQ multiplex PCR; TCRdb keeps only in-frame clonotypes and omits some of them. The sample lists some 140,000 clones, over 90% occurring once. The specimen was peripheral blood, collected on day 0 of AZD1222 vaccination. Every receptor here comes from an adult in good health.

The table lists this clone with a few counts. The chain is built from TRBV19 and TRBJ1-5; 9 bases map to TRBD1. Germline V gene sequence: CDR1 LNHDA, CDR2 SQIVND (reference sequence). The CDR3 spans 13 residues. The V gene end was trimmed by 7 bases and the J gene end by 5 bases; junction bases not matched to a gene: 3. CDR3 nucleotides: TGTGCCAGTAAGGGACAGGGTGATCAGCCCCAGCATTTT. It specifies CASKGQGDQPQHF.

The rearrangement joins TRBV10-1 to TRBJ2-5, with no clear D. CDR1 and CDR2 (germline): WNHNN, SYGVQD (reference sequence). V was shortened by 3 bases and J by 1 base, with 9 bases between the two germline ends. The length of the CDR3 is 14 residues. The CDR3 reads CASSEDISQETQYF. As DNA, the CDR3 is TGCGCCAGCAGTGAAGACATATCCCAAGAGACCCAGTACTTC.